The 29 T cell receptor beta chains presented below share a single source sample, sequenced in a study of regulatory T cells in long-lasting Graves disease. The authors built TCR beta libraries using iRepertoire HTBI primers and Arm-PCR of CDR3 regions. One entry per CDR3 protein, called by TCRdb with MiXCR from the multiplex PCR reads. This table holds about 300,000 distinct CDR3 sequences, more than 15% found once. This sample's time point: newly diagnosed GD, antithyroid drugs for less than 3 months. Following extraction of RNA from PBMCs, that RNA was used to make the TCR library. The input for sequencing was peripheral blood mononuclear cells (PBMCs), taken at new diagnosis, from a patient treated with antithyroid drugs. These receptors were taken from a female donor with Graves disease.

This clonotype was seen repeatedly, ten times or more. The CDR3 nucleotides read TGTGCCAGCAGTCGGGTAATAAACACTGAAGCTTTCTTT. Protein sequence: CASSRVINTEAFF. The J gene is TRBJ1-1, the V gene TRBV12-3 or TRBV12-4, with D hard to call. The ends were cut back, 5 bases at V and 2 bases at J, with 9 bases in the middle. The CDR3 is 13 residues long.

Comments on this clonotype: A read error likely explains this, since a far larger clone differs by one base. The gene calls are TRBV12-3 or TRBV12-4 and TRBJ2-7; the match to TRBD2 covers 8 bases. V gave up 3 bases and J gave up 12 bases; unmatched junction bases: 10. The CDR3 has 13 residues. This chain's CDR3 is CASSFSGSGKRYF. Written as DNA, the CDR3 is TGTGCCAGCAGTTTCAGCGGGAGTGGCAAGCGGTACTTC.

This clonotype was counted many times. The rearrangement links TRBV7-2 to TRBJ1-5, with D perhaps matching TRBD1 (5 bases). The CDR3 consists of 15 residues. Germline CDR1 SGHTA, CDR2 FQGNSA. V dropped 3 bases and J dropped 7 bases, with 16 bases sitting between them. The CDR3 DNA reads TGTGCCAGCAGCTTTCAGGGTTCGCGGGGCCAGCCCCAGCATTTT. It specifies CASSFQGSRGQPQHF. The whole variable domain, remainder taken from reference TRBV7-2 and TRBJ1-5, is GAGVSQSPSNKVTEKGKDVELRCDPISGHTALYWYRQSLGQGLEFLIYFQGNSAPDKSGLPSDRFSAERTGGSVSTLTIQRTQQEDSAVYLCASSFQGSRGQPQHFGDGTRLSIL.

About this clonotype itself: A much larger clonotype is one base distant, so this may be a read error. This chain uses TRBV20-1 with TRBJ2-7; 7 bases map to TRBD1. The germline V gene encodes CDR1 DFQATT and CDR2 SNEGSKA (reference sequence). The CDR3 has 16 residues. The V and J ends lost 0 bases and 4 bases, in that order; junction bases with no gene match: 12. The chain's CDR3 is CSARDGVEGAGYEQYF. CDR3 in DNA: TGCAGTGCTAGAGATGGGGTCGAGGGGGCGGGTTACGAGCAGTACTTC.

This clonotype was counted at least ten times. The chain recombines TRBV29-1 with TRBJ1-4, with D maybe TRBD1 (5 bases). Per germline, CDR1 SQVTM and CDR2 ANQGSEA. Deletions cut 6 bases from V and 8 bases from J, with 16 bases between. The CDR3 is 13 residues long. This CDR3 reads CSVYGGGGEKLFF. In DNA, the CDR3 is TGCAGCGTGTATGGGGGGGGAGGAGAAAAACTGTTTTTT.

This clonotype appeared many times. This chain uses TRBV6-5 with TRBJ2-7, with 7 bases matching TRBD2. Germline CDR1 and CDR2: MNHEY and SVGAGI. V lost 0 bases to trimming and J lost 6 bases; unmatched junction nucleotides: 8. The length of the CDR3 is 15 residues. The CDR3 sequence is CASSYSRGSLSEQYF. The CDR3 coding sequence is TGTGCCAGCAGTTACTCTCGCGGGAGTCTTAGCGAGCAGTACTTC.

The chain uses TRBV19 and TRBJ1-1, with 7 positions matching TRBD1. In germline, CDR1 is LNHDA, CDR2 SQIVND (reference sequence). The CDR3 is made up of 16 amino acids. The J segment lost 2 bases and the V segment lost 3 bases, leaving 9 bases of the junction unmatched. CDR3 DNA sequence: TGTGCCAGTAGTATCGTAGGGGGCCGAGGTAACACTGAAGCTTTCTTT. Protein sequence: CASSIVGGRGNTEAFF.

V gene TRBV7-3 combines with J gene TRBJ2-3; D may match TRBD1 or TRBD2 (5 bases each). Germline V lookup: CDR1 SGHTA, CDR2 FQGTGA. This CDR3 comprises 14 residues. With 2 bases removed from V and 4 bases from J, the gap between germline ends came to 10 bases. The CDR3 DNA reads TGTGCCAGCAGCTTATTAGAGGGGCCAGATACGCAGTATTTT. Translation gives CASSLLEGPDTQYF. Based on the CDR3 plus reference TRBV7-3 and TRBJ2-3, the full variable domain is GAGVSQTPSNKVTEKGKYVELRCDPISGHTALYWYRQSLGQGPEFLIYFQGTGAADDSGLPNDRFFAVRPEGSVSTLKIQRTERGDSAVYLCASSLLEGPDTQYFGPGTRLTVL.

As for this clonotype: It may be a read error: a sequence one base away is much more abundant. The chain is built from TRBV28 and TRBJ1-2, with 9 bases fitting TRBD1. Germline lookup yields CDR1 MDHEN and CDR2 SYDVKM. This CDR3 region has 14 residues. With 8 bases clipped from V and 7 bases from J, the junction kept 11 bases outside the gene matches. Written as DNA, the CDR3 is TGTGCCAGCTTTCCGGGACAGGGAGCCTGTGGCTACACCTTC. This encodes CASFPGQGACGYTF.

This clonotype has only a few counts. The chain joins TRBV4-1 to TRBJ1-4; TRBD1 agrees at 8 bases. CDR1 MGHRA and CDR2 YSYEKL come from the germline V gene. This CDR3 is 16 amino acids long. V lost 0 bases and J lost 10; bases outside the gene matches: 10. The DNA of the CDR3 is TGCGCCAGCAGCCAAGAATGGCCAGGGGGCGGGTCAAAACTGTTTTTT. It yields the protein CASSQEWPGGGSKLFF.

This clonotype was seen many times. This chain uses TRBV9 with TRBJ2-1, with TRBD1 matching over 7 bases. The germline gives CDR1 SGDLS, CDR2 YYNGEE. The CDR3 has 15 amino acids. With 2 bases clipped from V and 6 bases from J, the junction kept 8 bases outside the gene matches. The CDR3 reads CASSVGQAAVNEQFF. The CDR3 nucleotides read TGTGCCAGCAGCGTTGGACAGGCGGCGGTCAATGAGCAGTTCTTC.

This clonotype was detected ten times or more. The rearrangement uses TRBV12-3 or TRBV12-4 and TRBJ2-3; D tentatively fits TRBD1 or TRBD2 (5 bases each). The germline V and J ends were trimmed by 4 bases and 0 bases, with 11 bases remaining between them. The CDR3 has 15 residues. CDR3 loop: CASSSRRDSTDTQYF. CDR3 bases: TGTGCCAGCAGTTCCCGTCGGGACAGCACAGATACGCAGTATTTT.

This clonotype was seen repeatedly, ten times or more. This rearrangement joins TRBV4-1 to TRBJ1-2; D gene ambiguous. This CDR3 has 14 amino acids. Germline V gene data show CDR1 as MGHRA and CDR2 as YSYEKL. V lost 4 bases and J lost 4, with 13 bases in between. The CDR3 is CASSPVGEAYGYTF. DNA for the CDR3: TGCGCCAGCAGCCCAGTTGGGGAGGCCTATGGCTACACCTTC.

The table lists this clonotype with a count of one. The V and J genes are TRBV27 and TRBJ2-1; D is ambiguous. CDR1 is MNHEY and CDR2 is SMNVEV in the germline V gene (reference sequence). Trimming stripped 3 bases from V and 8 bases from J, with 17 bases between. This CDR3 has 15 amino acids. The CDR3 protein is CASSFGVLNADEQFF. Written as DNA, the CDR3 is TGTGCCAGCAGTTTTGGAGTGTTGAATGCGGATGAGCAGTTCTTC.

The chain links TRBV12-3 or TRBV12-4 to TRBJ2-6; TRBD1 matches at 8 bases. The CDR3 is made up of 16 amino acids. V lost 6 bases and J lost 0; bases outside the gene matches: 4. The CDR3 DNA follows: TGTGCCAGCAGATCTACAGGGGGCTCTGGGGCCAACGTCCTGACTTTC. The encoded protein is CASRSTGGSGANVLTF.

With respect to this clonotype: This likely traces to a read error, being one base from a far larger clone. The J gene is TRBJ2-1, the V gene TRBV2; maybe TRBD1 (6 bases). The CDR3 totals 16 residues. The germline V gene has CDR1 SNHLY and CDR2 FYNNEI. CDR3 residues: CATSDTDSESYNEQFF. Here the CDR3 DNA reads TGTGCCACCAGTGACACGGACAGCGAAAGCTACAATGAGCAGTTCTTC.

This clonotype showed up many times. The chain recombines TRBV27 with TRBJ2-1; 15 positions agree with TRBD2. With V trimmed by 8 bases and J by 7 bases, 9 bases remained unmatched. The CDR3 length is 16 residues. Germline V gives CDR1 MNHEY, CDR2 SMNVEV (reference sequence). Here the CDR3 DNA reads TGTGCCAGCGGGAACCTGGGACTAGCGGGAGGTAATGAGCAGTTCTTC. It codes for CASGNLGLAGGNEQFF.

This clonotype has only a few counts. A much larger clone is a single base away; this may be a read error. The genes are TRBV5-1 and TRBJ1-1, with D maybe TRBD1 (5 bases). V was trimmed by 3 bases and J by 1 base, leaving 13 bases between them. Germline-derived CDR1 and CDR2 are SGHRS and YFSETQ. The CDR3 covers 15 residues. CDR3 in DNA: TGCGCCAGCAGCTCCTCCGGGACGAGGAACACTGAAGCTTTCTTT. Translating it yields CASSSSGTRNTEAFF.

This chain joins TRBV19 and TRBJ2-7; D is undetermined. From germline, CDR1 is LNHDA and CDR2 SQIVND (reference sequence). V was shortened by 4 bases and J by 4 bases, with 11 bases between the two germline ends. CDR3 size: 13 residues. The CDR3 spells CASSTLGRYEQYF. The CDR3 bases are TGTGCCAGTAGTACCCTCGGAAGATACGAGCAGTACTTC.

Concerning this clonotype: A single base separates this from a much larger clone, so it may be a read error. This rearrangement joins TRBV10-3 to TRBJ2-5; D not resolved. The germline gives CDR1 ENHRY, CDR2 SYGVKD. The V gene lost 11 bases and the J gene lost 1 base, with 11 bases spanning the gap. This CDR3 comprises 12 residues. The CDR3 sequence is CASNGPQETQYF. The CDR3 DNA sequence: TGTGCCTCGAATGGGCCCCAAGAGACCCAGTACTTC.

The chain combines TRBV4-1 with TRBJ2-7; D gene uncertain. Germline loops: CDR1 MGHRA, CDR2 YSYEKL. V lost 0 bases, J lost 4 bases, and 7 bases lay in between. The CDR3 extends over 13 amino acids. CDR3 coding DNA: TGCGCCAGCAGCCAAGATGCTGAATACGAGCAGTACTTC. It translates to CASSQDAEYEQYF.

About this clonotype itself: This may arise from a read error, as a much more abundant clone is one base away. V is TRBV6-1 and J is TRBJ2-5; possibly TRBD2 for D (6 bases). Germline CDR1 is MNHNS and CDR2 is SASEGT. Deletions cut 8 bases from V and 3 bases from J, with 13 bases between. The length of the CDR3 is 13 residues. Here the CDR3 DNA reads TGTGCCAGCGGGCCGGGACTCAAAGAGACCCAGTACTTC. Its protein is CASGPGLKETQYF.

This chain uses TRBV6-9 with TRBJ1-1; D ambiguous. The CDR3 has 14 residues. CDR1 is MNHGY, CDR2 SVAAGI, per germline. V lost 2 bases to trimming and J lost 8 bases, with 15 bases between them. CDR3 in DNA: TGTGCCAGCAGTTATGCCGACCCGGGCCGCGAAGCTTTCTTT. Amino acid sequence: CASSYADPGREAFF.

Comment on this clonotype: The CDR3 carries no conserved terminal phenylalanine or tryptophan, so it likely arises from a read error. The CDR3 sequence: CASSRRSMGTEAFL. CDR3 DNA: TGTGCCAGCTCACGTCGCTCTATGGGAACTGAAGCTTTCCTT. The genes are TRBV18 and TRBJ1-1, with D hard to call. Trimming cost V 4 bases and J 5 bases, with 14 bases left between them. The CDR3 has 14 amino acids. CDR1 and CDR2 from the germline V gene are KGHSH and LQKENI.

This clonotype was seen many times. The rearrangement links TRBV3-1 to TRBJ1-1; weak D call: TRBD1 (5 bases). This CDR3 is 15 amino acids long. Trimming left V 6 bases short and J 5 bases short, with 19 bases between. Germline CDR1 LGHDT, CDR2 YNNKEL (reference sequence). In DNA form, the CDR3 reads TGTGCCAGCAGTCCGTCGGACGGGGGGGGGACTGAAGCTTTCTTT. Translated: CASSPSDGGGTEAFF.

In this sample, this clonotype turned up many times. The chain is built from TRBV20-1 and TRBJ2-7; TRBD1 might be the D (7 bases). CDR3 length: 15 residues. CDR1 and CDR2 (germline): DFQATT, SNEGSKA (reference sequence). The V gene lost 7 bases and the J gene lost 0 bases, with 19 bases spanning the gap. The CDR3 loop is CSVRRRDSSSYEQYF. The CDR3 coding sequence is TGCAGTGTCCGGCGGCGGGACAGCAGCTCCTACGAGCAGTACTTC.

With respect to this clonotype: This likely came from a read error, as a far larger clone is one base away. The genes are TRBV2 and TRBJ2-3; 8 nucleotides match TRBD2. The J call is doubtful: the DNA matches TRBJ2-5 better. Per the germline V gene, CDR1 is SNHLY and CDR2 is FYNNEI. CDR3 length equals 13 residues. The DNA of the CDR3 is TGTGCCAGCAGTCGGGGGGGAGTTAAGACCCAGTACTTC. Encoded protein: CASSRGGVKTQYF.

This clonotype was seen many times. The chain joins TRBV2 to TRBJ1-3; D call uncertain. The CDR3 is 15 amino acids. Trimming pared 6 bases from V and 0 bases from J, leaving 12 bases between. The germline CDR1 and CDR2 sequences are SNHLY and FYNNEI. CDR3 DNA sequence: TGTGCCAGCAGAATAACATTACTCTCTGGAAACACCATATATTTT. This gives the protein CASRITLLSGNTIYF.

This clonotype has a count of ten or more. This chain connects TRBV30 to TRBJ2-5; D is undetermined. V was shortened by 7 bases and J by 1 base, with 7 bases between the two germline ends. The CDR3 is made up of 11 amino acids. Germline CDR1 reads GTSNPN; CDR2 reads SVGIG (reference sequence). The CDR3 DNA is TGTGCCTTGAGGTCCCAAGAGACCCAGTACTTC. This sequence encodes CALRSQETQYF.